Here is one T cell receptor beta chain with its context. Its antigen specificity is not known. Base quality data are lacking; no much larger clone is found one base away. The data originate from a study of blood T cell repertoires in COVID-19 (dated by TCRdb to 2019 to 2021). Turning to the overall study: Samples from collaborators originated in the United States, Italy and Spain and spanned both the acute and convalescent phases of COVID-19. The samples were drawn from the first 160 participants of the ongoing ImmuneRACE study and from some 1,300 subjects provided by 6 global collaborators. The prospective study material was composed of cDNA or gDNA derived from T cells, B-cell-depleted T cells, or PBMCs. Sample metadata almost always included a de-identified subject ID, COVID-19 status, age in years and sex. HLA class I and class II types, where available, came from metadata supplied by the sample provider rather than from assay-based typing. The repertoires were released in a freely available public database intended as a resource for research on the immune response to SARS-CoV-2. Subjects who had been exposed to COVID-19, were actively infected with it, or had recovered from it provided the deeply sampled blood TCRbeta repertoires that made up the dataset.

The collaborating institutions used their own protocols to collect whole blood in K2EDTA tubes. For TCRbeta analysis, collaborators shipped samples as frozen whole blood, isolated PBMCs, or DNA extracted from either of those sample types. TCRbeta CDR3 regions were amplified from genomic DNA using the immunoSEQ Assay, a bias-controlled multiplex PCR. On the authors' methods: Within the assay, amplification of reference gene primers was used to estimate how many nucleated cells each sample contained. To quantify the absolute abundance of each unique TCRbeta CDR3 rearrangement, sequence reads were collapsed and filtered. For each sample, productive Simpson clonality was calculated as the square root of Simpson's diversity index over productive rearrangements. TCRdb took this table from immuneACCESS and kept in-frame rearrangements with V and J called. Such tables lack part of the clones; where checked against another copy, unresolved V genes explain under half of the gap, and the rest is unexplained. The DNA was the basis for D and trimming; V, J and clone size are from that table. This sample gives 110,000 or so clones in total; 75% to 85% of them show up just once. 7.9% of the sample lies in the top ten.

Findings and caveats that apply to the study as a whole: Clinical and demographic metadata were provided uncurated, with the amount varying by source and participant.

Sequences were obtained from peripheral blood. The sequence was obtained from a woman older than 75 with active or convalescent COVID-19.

The CDR3 in this case is CASSLGRHNEQFF. The DNA sequence reads TGTGCCAGCAGTTTAGGCCGTCACAATGAGCAGTTCTTC. The sequence joins TRBV27 to TRBJ2-1; no D gene can be assigned with confidence. V is clipped by 2 bases and J by 5 bases, and the sequence between their germline boundaries is 7 bases long. Taken from the germline V gene (reference sequence), the CDR1 and CDR2 loops are MNHEY and SMNVEV. The CDR3 covers 13 residues, taking in both the cysteine and the phenylalanine. The retained sequence is limited to the CDR3, 39 bases, with the frame set at the first base.